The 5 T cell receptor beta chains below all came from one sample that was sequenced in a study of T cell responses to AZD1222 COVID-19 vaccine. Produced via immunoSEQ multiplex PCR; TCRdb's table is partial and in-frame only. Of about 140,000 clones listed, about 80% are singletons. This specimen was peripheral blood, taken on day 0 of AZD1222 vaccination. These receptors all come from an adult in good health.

The CDR3 DNA reads as TGTGCCAGCAGCTTGACGACAGGGGATCAGCCCCAGCATTTT. Amino acid sequence: CASSLTTGDQPQHF. The chain recombines TRBV5-5 with TRBJ1-5, with 8 nucleotides matching TRBD1. Germline V lookup: CDR1 SGHKS, CDR2 YYEKEE (reference sequence). The V gene end was trimmed by 1 base and the J gene end by 5 bases; junction bases not matched to a gene: 2. This CDR3 has 14 amino acids.

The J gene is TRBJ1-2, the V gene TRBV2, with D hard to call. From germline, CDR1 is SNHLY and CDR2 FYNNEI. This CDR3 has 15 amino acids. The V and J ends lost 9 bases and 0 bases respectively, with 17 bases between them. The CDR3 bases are TGTGCCAGTTACCGCCGAAGCAGCTCTAACTATGGCTACACCTTC. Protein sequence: CASYRRSSSNYGYTF.

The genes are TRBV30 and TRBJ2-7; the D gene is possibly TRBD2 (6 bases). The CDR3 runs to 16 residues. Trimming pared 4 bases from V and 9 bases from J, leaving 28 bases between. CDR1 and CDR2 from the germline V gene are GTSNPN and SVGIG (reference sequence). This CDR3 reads CAWTTPDGRRMGGQYF. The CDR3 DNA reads TGTGCCTGGACCACTCCGGACGGCCGGCGGATGGGGGGGCAGTACTTC.

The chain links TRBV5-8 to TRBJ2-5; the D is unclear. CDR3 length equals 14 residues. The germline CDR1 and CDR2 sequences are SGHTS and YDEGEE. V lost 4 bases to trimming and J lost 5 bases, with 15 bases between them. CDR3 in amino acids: CASSLPGRVETQYF. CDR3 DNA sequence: TGTGCCAGCAGCCTGCCGGGCCGAGTGGAGACCCAGTACTTC.

The CDR3 bases are TGTGCCAGCAGTTTAGGGAGGAAAGGGGTTAAGAATTCACCCCTCCACTTT. It specifies CASSLGRKGVKNSPLHF. V and J are TRBV28 and TRBJ1-6; weak D call: TRBD1 (5 bases). Trimming shortened V by 2 bases and J by 7 bases, and 18 bases separated the two germline ends. The CDR3 is 17 amino acids. Germline CDR1 MDHEN, CDR2 SYDVKM.